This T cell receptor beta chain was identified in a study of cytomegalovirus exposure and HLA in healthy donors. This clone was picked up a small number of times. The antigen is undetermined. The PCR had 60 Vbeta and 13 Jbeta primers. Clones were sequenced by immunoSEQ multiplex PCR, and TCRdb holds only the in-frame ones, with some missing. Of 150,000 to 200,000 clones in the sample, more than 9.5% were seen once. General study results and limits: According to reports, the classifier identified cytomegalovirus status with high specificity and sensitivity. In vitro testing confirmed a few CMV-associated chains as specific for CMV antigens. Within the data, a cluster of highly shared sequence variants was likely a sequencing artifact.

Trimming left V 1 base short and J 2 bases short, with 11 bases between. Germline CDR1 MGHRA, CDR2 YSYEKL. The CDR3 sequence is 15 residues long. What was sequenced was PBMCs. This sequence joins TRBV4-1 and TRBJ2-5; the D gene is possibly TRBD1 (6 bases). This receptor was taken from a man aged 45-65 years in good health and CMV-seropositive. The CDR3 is CASSQGPGVQETQYF. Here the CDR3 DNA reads TGCGCCAGCAGCCAAGGGCCAGGGGTACAAGAGACCCAGTACTTC.